What follows are 22 T cell receptor beta chains derived from one specimen sequenced in a study of OX40 agonist ivuxolimab in advanced cancers. The method was immunoSEQ multiplex PCR; TCRdb's version includes in-frame clones alone and lacks a portion of them. Among about 98,000 clones, roughly nine tenths were seen once, and the ten largest hold roughly 0.8%. Sample: CD4+ or CD8+ T cells sorted from blood, taken in a trial of the OX40 agonist ivuxolimab. Receptor source: an adult with an advanced solid tumor such as melanoma, head and neck, liver or kidney cancer.

V and J are TRBV7-9 and TRBJ1-5; a possible D gene is TRBD1 (5 bases). The CDR3 spans 14 residues. With 1 base removed from V and 5 bases from J, the gap between germline ends came to 9 bases. CDR1 and CDR2 (germline): SEHNR, FQNEAQ (reference sequence). CDR3 in DNA: TGTGCCAGCAGCTTAGAGTCGGGGGATCAGCCCCAGCATTTT. Amino acid sequence: CASSLESGDQPQHF. The full variable domain, in which reference TRBV7-9 and TRBJ1-5 provide the parts outside the CDR3, is DTGVSQNPRHKITKRGQNVTFRCDPISEHNRLYWYRQTLGQGPEFLTYFQNEAQLEKSRLLSDRFSAERPKGSFSTLEIQRTEQGDSAMYLCASSLESGDQPQHFGDGTRLSIL.

This clone is a singleton in its sample. V is TRBV10-3 and J is TRBJ2-1; no definite D call. CDR1 ENHRY and CDR2 SYGVKD come from the germline V gene. The V end was cut by 10 bases, the J end by 6 bases, with 19 bases between. The CDR3 runs to 14 residues. In DNA form, the CDR3 reads TGTGCCACCCGCGACACCGGGTTGGGCAATGAGCAGTTCTTC. Amino acid sequence: CATRDTGLGNEQFF.

The chain combines TRBV7-9 with TRBJ2-2, with 12 nucleotides matching TRBD2. Germline values: CDR1 SEHNR, CDR2 FQNEAQ (reference sequence). J lost 4 bases, V lost 2 bases, and 2 bases had no gene match. The CDR3 contains 16 residues. In DNA form, the CDR3 reads TGTGCCAGCAGCTTACTAGCGGGAGGGATCACCGGGGAGCTGTTTTTT. Its protein product is CASSLLAGGITGELFF.

The sample holds one count of this clone. The chain employs TRBV19 and TRBJ1-1; 7 bases line up with TRBD1. Germline loops: CDR1 LNHDA, CDR2 SQIVND (reference sequence). The length of the CDR3 is 12 residues. The V gene end was trimmed by 9 bases and the J gene end by 1 base; junction bases not matched to a gene: 2. The CDR3 loop reads CASRDRNTEAFF. In DNA form, the CDR3 reads TGTGCCAGCCGGGACAGGAACACTGAAGCTTTCTTT.

This rearrangement joins TRBV19 to TRBJ1-2; D gene uncertain. The germline V and J ends were trimmed by 1 base and 0 bases, with 0 bases remaining between them. The V gene's germline CDR1 is LNHDA and CDR2 SQIVND (reference sequence). The CDR3 is 12 residues long. CDR3 bases: TGTGCCAGTAGTATAGCTAACTATGGCTACACCTTC. Translated: CASSIANYGYTF.

The CDR3 spells CASSEASLTYNEQFF. The CDR3 bases are TGTGCCAGCAGTGAAGCGAGCCTCACCTACAATGAGCAGTTCTTC. The chain couples TRBV2 to TRBJ2-1; D is unclear. Germline V gene sequence: CDR1 SNHLY, CDR2 FYNNEI. V was cut by 0 bases and J by 2 bases, with 8 bases left in between. The CDR3 loop spans 15 amino acids.

The chain combines TRBV5-6 with TRBJ1-1; 11 bases align to TRBD1. V was pared by 4 bases and J by 3 bases, with 8 bases of the junction left unmatched. This CDR3 is built from 16 residues. CDR1 and CDR2 (germline): SGHDT, YYEEEE. The CDR3 DNA reads as TGTGCCAGCAGCCCGGACAGGGGGCAGGTGTACACTGAAGCTTTCTTT. It translates to CASSPDRGQVYTEAFF.

The V and J genes are TRBV6-1 and TRBJ1-6, with TRBD1 identical over 7 bases. The CDR3 length is 15 residues. CDR1 is MNHNS, CDR2 SASEGT, per germline. Trimming at V came to 7 bases and at J to 4 bases, leaving 7 bases not matched to a gene. CDR3 in amino acids: CASTPNRGYNSPLHF. The CDR3 DNA is TGTGCCAGCACCCCAAACAGGGGTTATAATTCACCCCTCCACTTT.

The rearrangement links TRBV14 to TRBJ2-3; the D gene is possibly TRBD1 (5 bases). V lost 2 bases and J 8 bases, leaving 11 bases between the germline ends. The germline gives CDR1 SGHDN, CDR2 FVKESK. The CDR3 has 13 residues. CDR3 sequence reads: CASSQPPQGTQYF. In DNA, the CDR3 is TGTGCCAGCAGCCAACCTCCCCAGGGTACGCAGTATTTT.

The chain is built from TRBV7-6 and TRBJ1-2, with D perhaps TRBD1 (5 bases). The CDR3 has 14 residues. V was trimmed by 5 bases and J by 7 bases, leaving 17 bases between them. The germline gives CDR1 SGHVS, CDR2 FNYEAQ. The CDR3 here is CASSPSQGVRGYTF. CDR3 DNA: TGTGCCAGCAGCCCATCCCAGGGCGTACGTGGCTACACCTTC.

V gene TRBV7-8 combines with J gene TRBJ1-1, with D possibly matching TRBD1 (6 bases). The CDR3 has 14 amino acids. V lost 5 bases, J lost 6 bases, and 16 bases lay in between. From germline, CDR1 is SGHVS and CDR2 FQNEAQ. The CDR3, as DNA: TGTGCCAGCAGCAAAACAGGGTTAAAGTCTGAAGCTTTCTTT. Translation: CASSKTGLKSEAFF.

The genes are TRBV29-1 and TRBJ1-2, with D tentatively TRBD1 (5 bases). This CDR3 spans 13 amino acids. Deletions cut 6 bases from V and 1 base from J, with 12 bases between. Germline V gene sequence: CDR1 SQVTM, CDR2 ANQGSEA. CDR3 sequence reads: CSVTPQDNYGYTF. CDR3 nucleotide sequence: TGCAGCGTGACTCCACAGGATAACTATGGCTACACCTTC.

CDR3: CASSSPGTGLTSYTF. DNA for the CDR3: TGTGCCAGTAGTAGTCCCGGGACAGGCTTAACCAGCTACACCTTC. The chain couples TRBV19 to TRBJ1-2; 8 bases line up with TRBD1. Germline V gene sequence: CDR1 LNHDA, CDR2 SQIVND (reference sequence). The CDR3 runs to 15 residues. Losses at the gene ends were 4 bases for V and 9 bases for J; bases not matched to a gene: 13.

This clone has only a few counts. The chain uses TRBV5-1 and TRBJ1-6; D gene uncertain. V was shortened by 4 bases and J by 8 bases, with 16 bases between the two germline ends. From germline, CDR1 is SGHRS and CDR2 YFSETQ. The CDR3 has 15 residues. CDR3 protein: CASSPQQREDSPLHF. CDR3 sequence (DNA): TGCGCCAGCAGCCCACAACAGCGGGAAGATTCACCCCTCCACTTT.

The gene calls are TRBV19 and TRBJ1-5; D gene unclear. Trimming stripped 7 bases from V and 1 base from J, with 11 bases between. The CDR3 extends over 14 amino acids. CDR1 is LNHDA, CDR2 SQIVND, per germline (reference sequence). The CDR3 loop is CASTDGLSNQPQHF. DNA for the CDR3: TGTGCCAGTACAGACGGCTTAAGCAATCAGCCCCAGCATTTT.

The CDR3 sequence is CASSSTGLAAYEQYF. The CDR3 nucleotides are TGTGCCAGCAGTTCGACGGGACTAGCGGCCTACGAGCAGTACTTC. This chain links TRBV28 with TRBJ2-7; 11 bases align to TRBD2. This CDR3 is built from 15 residues. The V segment lost 4 bases and the J segment 2 bases; nucleotides outside the gene matches: 4. Germline CDR1 MDHEN, CDR2 SYDVKM. Drawing the rest from reference TRBV28 and TRBJ2-7, the complete variable domain is DVKVTQSSRYLVKRTGEKVFLECVQDMDHENMFWYRQDPGLGLRLIYFSYDVKMKEKGDIPEGYSVSREKKERFSLILESASTNQTSMYLCASSSTGLAAYEQYFGPGTRLTVT.

The CDR3 DNA is TGCGCCAGCAGCTTGGAACAGGGGATATATGGCTACACCTTC. Its protein product is CASSLEQGIYGYTF. This chain links TRBV5-1 with TRBJ1-2; 7 bases agree with TRBD1. This CDR3 is 14 amino acids long. The V segment lost 0 bases and the J segment 5 bases; nucleotides outside the gene matches: 4. Per germline, CDR1 SGHRS and CDR2 YFSETQ.

V usage is TRBV6-6 and J usage is TRBJ2-1; unclear D gene. V lost 5 bases and J 3 bases, leaving 14 bases between the germline ends. CDR1 and CDR2 (germline): MNHNY, SVGAGI (reference sequence). The CDR3 covers 15 residues. The CDR3 region has the DNA TGTGCCAGCAGTAAGGCCCCTCAGAACTACAATGAGCAGTTCTTC. Protein: CASSKAPQNYNEQFF.

The V gene is TRBV18, the J gene TRBJ2-5; TRBD2 is a possible D gene (5 bases). Trimming left V 2 bases short and J 5 bases short, with 9 bases between. This CDR3 comprises 13 residues. Germline V gene lookup returns CDR1 KGHSH and CDR2 LQKENI. CDR3 loop: CASSPVGVETQYF. The CDR3 DNA is TGTGCCAGCTCACCAGTCGGGGTGGAGACCCAGTACTTC.

The rearrangement links TRBV6-1 to TRBJ2-7; 7 bases map to TRBD2. The CDR3 consists of 15 residues. Germline V CDR1 and CDR2: MNHNS, SASEGT. J lost 1 base, V lost 8 bases, and 11 bases had no gene match. The CDR3 DNA sequence: TGTGCCAGCGTAGTTACGGCGGGAGTGTCCTACGAGCAGTACTTC. This encodes CASVVTAGVSYEQYF.

The rearrangement joins TRBV5-1 to TRBJ2-1; 11 positions agree with TRBD2. This CDR3 has 15 residues. CDR1 SGHRS and CDR2 YFSETQ come from the germline V gene. Trimming cost V 3 bases and J 3 bases; bases outside gene matches: 2. The CDR3 DNA is TGCGCCAGCAGCTCGACTAGCGGGAACTACAATGAGCAGTTCTTC. It encodes CASSSTSGNYNEQFF.

The chain employs TRBV14 and TRBJ1-2; D unresolved. The CDR3 runs 13 residues. The V gene lost 4 bases and the J gene lost 8 bases, with 14 bases spanning the gap. Germline V gives CDR1 SGHDN, CDR2 FVKESK. The CDR3 bases are TGTGCCAGCAGCCTAGGACCGTCCAGGGGCTACACCTTC. Protein product: CASSLGPSRGYTF. The variable domain in full, with the rest retrieved from reference TRBV14 and TRBJ1-2, is EAGVTQFPSHSVIEKGQTVTLRCDPISGHDNLYWYRRVMGKEIKFLLHFVKESKQDESGMPNNRFLAERTGGTYSTLKVQPAELEDSGVYFCASSLGPSRGYTFGSGTRLTVV.